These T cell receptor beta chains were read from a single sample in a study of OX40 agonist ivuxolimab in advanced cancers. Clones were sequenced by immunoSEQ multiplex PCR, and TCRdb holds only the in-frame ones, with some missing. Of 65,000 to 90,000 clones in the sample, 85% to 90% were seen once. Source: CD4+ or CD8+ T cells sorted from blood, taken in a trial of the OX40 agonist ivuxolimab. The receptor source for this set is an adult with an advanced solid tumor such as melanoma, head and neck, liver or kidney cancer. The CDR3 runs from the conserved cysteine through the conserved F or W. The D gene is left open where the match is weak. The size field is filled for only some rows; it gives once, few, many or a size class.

cdr3_nt: TGTGCCAGCAGCTTACTAGTGACAGCGAACACTGAAGCTTTCTTT
cdr3_aa: CASSLLVTANTEAFF
v_call: TRBV7-8
d_call: NA
clone_size: NA
j_call: TRBJ1-1

cdr3_nt: TGTGCCAGCACCACTAGCGCTAGTAACGAGCAGTACTTC
cdr3_aa: CASTTSASNEQYF
v_call: TRBV7-2
d_call: TRBD2
clone_size: NA
j_call: TRBJ2-7

cdr3_nt: TGTGCCTGGAGCCGCGGGGTCGGGCAGCCCCAGCATTTT
cdr3_aa: CAWSRGVGQPQHF
v_call: TRBV30
d_call: NA
clone_size: few
j_call: TRBJ1-5

cdr3_nt: TGCGCCAGCAGCTACTCAAACTCTGGGGCCAACGTCCTGACTTTC
cdr3_aa: CASSYSNSGANVLTF
v_call: TRBV5-1
d_call: NA
clone_size: NA
j_call: TRBJ2-6

cdr3_nt: TGTGCCAGCAGTCCAGAGCAGAGAAACACCATATATTTT
cdr3_aa: CASSPEQRNTIYF
v_call: TRBV28
d_call: NA
clone_size: once
j_call: TRBJ1-3

cdr3_nt: TGTGCCAGCTCCCGTGGGGGGCCGTACGAGCAGTACTTC
cdr3_aa: CASSRGGPYEQYF
v_call: TRBV2
d_call: NA
clone_size: NA
j_call: TRBJ2-7

cdr3_nt: TGTGCCAGCAGAGGGGCGGGAGCCTACGAGCAGTACTTC
cdr3_aa: CASRGAGAYEQYF
v_call: TRBV6-1
d_call: TRBD2
clone_size: NA
j_call: TRBJ2-7

cdr3_nt: TGTGCCAGCAGCGTAAGAGGGGGCGCTGAAGCTTTCTTT
cdr3_aa: CASSVRGGAEAFF
v_call: TRBV9
d_call: TRBD1
clone_size: NA
j_call: TRBJ1-1

cdr3_nt: TGCAGCGCCGCGCTAGACCCCTACGAGCAGTACTTC
cdr3_aa: CSAALDPYEQYF
v_call: TRBV29-1
d_call: NA
clone_size: few
j_call: TRBJ2-7

cdr3_nt: TGTGCCAGCAGCCTAGCTAGCGGGAGAAGTAATGAGCAGTTCTTC
cdr3_aa: CASSLASGRSNEQFF
v_call: TRBV2
d_call: TRBD2
clone_size: NA
j_call: TRBJ2-1

cdr3_nt: TGCGCCAGCAGCCCGGACCAAGAGACCCAGTACTTC
cdr3_aa: CASSPDQETQYF
v_call: TRBV5-1
d_call: NA
clone_size: NA
j_call: TRBJ2-5

cdr3_nt: TGTGCCAGCACCCCCCGAGGGGGAGCTTACAATGAGCAGTTCTTC
cdr3_aa: CASTPRGGAYNEQFF
v_call: TRBV7-2
d_call: NA
clone_size: NA
j_call: TRBJ2-1

cdr3_nt: TGCGCCAGCAGCCCGGGGTGGAACACTGAAGCTTTCTTT
cdr3_aa: CASSPGWNTEAFF
v_call: TRBV5-1
d_call: NA
clone_size: NA
j_call: TRBJ1-1

cdr3_nt: TGCGCCAGCAGCCCCACTAGCGGGAGAGGTGGAAAGACCCAGTACTTC
cdr3_aa: CASSPTSGRGGKTQYF
v_call: TRBV5-1
d_call: TRBD2
clone_size: NA
j_call: TRBJ2-5

cdr3_nt: TGTGCCAGCAGCTTAGAGTCTGGAGCAATAGCCAAAAACATTCAGTACTTC
cdr3_aa: CASSLESGAIAKNIQYF
v_call: TRBV7-9
d_call: NA
clone_size: NA
j_call: TRBJ2-4

cdr3_nt: TGTGCCAGCAGCGTTGGGGGGTCTACAGATACGCAGTATTTT
cdr3_aa: CASSVGGSTDTQYF
v_call: TRBV11-3
d_call: NA
clone_size: once
j_call: TRBJ2-3

cdr3_nt: TGTGCCAGCCAGACAGGGAGCAATCAGCCCCAGCATTTT
cdr3_aa: CASQTGSNQPQHF
v_call: TRBV18
d_call: TRBD1
clone_size: once
j_call: TRBJ1-5

cdr3_nt: TGTGCCAGCAGCTTACCCTTACCAACAGGGTTCTCCTTGTATGGCTACACCTTC
cdr3_aa: CASSLPLPTGFSLYGYTF
v_call: TRBV7-2
d_call: NA
clone_size: NA
j_call: TRBJ1-2

cdr3_nt: TGTGCCAGCAGTTTTGGCAATCAGCCCCAGCATTTT
cdr3_aa: CASSFGNQPQHF
v_call: TRBV28
d_call: NA
clone_size: NA
j_call: TRBJ1-5

cdr3_nt: TGTGCCAGCAGCTTGACGGGGGATCAGGGTGAGCAGTTCTTC
cdr3_aa: CASSLTGDQGEQFF
v_call: TRBV5-4
d_call: NA
clone_size: once
j_call: TRBJ2-1

cdr3_nt: TGTGCCAGCTCCCATTCGGGCGGGAGTGAGTCCTACGAGCAGTACTTC
cdr3_aa: CASSHSGGSESYEQYF
v_call: TRBV18
d_call: TRBD2
clone_size: NA
j_call: TRBJ2-7

cdr3_nt: TGTGCCAGCACCCTCGGGACAGGGGGCGCTGGGGCCAACGTCCTGACTTTC
cdr3_aa: CASTLGTGGAGANVLTF
v_call: TRBV28
d_call: TRBD1
clone_size: NA
j_call: TRBJ2-6

cdr3_nt: TGTGCCAGCAGCCGCGCGGCGGGGGCGGGTTCTGGGGCCAACGTCCTGACTTTC
cdr3_aa: CASSRAAGAGSGANVLTF
v_call: TRBV7-3
d_call: NA
clone_size: NA
j_call: TRBJ2-6

cdr3_nt: TGTGCCAGCACCAAGTGGGGGTACGAGCAGTACTTC
cdr3_aa: CASTKWGYEQYF
v_call: TRBV28
d_call: NA
clone_size: NA
j_call: TRBJ2-7

cdr3_nt: TGTGCCAGCAGCTTGCTCACCGAGACCCAGTACTTC
cdr3_aa: CASSLLTETQYF
v_call: TRBV5-6
d_call: NA
clone_size: NA
j_call: TRBJ2-5

cdr3_nt: TGTGCCAGCAGCGTTGGGCACAGCCAAGAGACCCAGTACTTC
cdr3_aa: CASSVGHSQETQYF
v_call: TRBV9
d_call: NA
clone_size: NA
j_call: TRBJ2-5

cdr3_nt: TGTGCCAGCACCGACAGGGGCAGCTATGGCTACACCTTC
cdr3_aa: CASTDRGSYGYTF
v_call: TRBV28
d_call: TRBD1
clone_size: once
j_call: TRBJ1-2

cdr3_nt: TGCAGCGTTGTAGAGCGGGAGGGGGCCATTCAGTACTTC
cdr3_aa: CSVVEREGAIQYF
v_call: TRBV29-1
d_call: TRBD2
clone_size: NA
j_call: TRBJ2-4

cdr3_nt: TGTGCCAGTAGTATCGACAGGGCTGCAGGCAATCAGCCCCAGCATTTT
cdr3_aa: CASSIDRAAGNQPQHF
v_call: TRBV19
d_call: TRBD1
clone_size: NA
j_call: TRBJ1-5

cdr3_nt: TGTGCCTGGACCCTCTGGGGGACTGAAGCTTTCTTT
cdr3_aa: CAWTLWGTEAFF
v_call: TRBV30
d_call: NA
clone_size: once
j_call: TRBJ1-1

cdr3_nt: TGTGCCAGCAGCTTGTCTGGCAGGGGGGATACGCAGTATTTT
cdr3_aa: CASSLSGRGDTQYF
v_call: TRBV5-4
d_call: TRBD1
clone_size: NA
j_call: TRBJ2-3

cdr3_nt: TGTGCCTGGAGTCCGGGACTAGCGGTCACCGGGGAGCTGTTTTTT
cdr3_aa: CAWSPGLAVTGELFF
v_call: TRBV30
d_call: TRBD2
clone_size: NA
j_call: TRBJ2-2

cdr3_nt: TGTGCCAGCGGACAGGGACAGGGCCTAATAACTGAAGCTTTCTTT
cdr3_aa: CASGQGQGLITEAFF
v_call: TRBV6-5
d_call: TRBD1
clone_size: NA
j_call: TRBJ1-1

cdr3_nt: TGTGCCAGTAGTAAGGTACAGGGAGGTAATGAGCAGTTCTTC
cdr3_aa: CASSKVQGGNEQFF
v_call: TRBV19
d_call: NA
clone_size: once
j_call: TRBJ2-1